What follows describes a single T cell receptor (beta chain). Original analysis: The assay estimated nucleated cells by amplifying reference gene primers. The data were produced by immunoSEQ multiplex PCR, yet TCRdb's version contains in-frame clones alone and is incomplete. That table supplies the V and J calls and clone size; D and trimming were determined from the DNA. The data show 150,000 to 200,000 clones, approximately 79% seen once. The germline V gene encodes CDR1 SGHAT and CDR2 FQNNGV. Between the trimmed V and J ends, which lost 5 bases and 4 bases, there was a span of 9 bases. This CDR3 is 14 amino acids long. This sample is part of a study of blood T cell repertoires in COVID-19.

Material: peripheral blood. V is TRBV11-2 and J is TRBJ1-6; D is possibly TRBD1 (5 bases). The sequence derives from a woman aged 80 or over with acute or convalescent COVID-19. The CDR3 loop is CASSRQIYNSPLHF. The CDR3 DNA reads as TGTGCCAGCAGCAGACAGATATATAATTCACCCCTCCACTTT.